This TCR beta chain comes out of a study of blood T cell repertoires in COVID-19. In the study's own analysis: Cell counts per sample came from amplifying reference gene primers. The assay was immunoSEQ multiplex PCR, and TCRdb's table has in-frame clones only and misses some. That table furnishes V, J and clone size, whereas the DNA furnished D and trimming. This table has roughly 38,000 clones, nearly 90% appearing once. This clone occurred once. At one end the junction does not follow the germline gene, possibly because of a read error. Sequencing used peripheral blood. The source is a man between 60 and 75 years old with active or convalescent COVID-19.

In DNA, the CDR3 is TGTGCCACGAGTGGCAGGACTAGCGGGTTTGATACGCAGTATTTT. Translation: CATSGRTSGFDTQYF. The chain combines TRBV24-1 with TRBJ2-3, with TRBD2 matching over 11 bases. CDR3 length: 15 amino acids. Germline lookup yields CDR1 KGHDR and CDR2 SFDVKD.